This entry lists 24 T cell receptor beta chains sequenced from one sample in a study of shared clonotypes between healthy human individuals. Sequencing used immunoSEQ multiplex PCR; TCRdb keeps in-frame clones, though not all of them. This sample has 950,000 to 1,300,000 clones; about 74% occur once, and the top ten carry about 1.5%. Sequencing was performed on memory CD4+ T cells sorted from blood. Subset specified: CD45RA-negative fraction. The origin of the receptors is a man aged 18 to 35 in good health.

The chain recombines TRBV5-6 with TRBJ1-2, with D maybe TRBD1 (6 bases). V dropped 2 bases and J dropped 6 bases, with 20 bases sitting between them. The CDR3 consists of 16 residues. The germline V gene has CDR1 SGHDT and CDR2 YYEEEE. The CDR3 DNA is TGTGCCAGCAGCTTATTGATTTACGGGCAGGGGAATGGCTACACCTTC. The encoded protein is CASSLLIYGQGNGYTF.

The gene calls are TRBV5-1 and TRBJ2-7; D is unresolved. The CDR3 is 13 residues long. V lost 0 bases and J 4 bases, leaving 8 bases between the germline ends. CDR1 SGHRS and CDR2 YFSETQ come from the germline V gene. This chain's CDR3 is CASSLDSPYEQYF. The CDR3 DNA is TGCGCCAGCAGCTTGGATAGCCCTTACGAGCAGTACTTC.

This clone was counted a few times. The rearrangement joins TRBV25-1 to TRBJ2-5; TRBD2 is a possible D gene (5 bases). V gave up 2 bases and J gave up 5 bases, with 15 bases separating them. The CDR3 totals 15 residues. Germline V gene lookup returns CDR1 MGHDK and CDR2 SYGVNS. The CDR3 DNA is TGTGCCAGCAGTGAACCGATCGGGGTCGGGGAGACCCAGTACTTC. This encodes CASSEPIGVGETQYF. The entire variable domain, with the rest obtained from reference TRBV25-1 and TRBJ2-5, is as follows: EADIYQTPRYLVIGTGKKITLECSQTMGHDKMYWYQQDPGMELHLIHYSYGVNSTEKGDLSSESTVSRIRTEHFPLTLESARPSHTSQYLCASSEPIGVGETQYFGPGTRLLVL.

V usage is TRBV5-6 and J usage is TRBJ2-5; a possible D gene is TRBD1 (5 bases). This CDR3 is 13 amino acids long. Per the germline V gene, CDR1 is SGHDT and CDR2 is YYEEEE. Deletions cut 0 bases from V and 5 bases from J, with 8 bases between. The CDR3 spells CASSLASGETQYF. Written as DNA, the CDR3 is TGTGCCAGCAGCTTGGCCTCAGGGGAGACCCAGTACTTC.

The chain combines TRBV7-2 with TRBJ1-1, with a possible D match to TRBD1 (6 bases). The CDR3 covers 15 residues. The V and J ends lost 4 bases and 4 bases respectively, with 16 bases between them. Germline V gene lookup returns CDR1 SGHTA and CDR2 FQGNSA. The CDR3 region has the DNA TGTGCCAGCAGCTCCCTTCCCGGACAGCTCACTGAAGCTTTCTTT. Protein: CASSSLPGQLTEAFF.

In its sample, this clone was seen a few times. V and J are TRBV7-9 and TRBJ1-5, with TRBD1 matching over 8 bases. V lost 5 bases to trimming and J lost 2 bases; unmatched junction nucleotides: 11. The CDR3 length is 17 residues. In germline, CDR1 is SEHNR, CDR2 FQNEAQ (reference sequence). As DNA, the CDR3 is TGTGCCAGCAGCCCCCTCTCTGGGACAGGCGGCAATCAGCCCCAGCATTTT. Translating gives CASSPLSGTGGNQPQHF.

V gene TRBV30 combines with J gene TRBJ2-1; D is perhaps TRBD2 (6 bases). V was cut by 0 bases and J by 7 bases, with 16 bases left in between. Germline CDR1 is GTSNPN and CDR2 is SVGIG (reference sequence). CDR3 length: 15 amino acids. The CDR3 protein is CAWSVPTRIENEQFF. The CDR3 DNA reads TGTGCCTGGAGTGTACCGACTAGGATCGAGAATGAGCAGTTCTTC.

This chain uses TRBV11-2 with TRBJ1-1; D is uncertain. CDR3 length: 12 amino acids. Germline loops: CDR1 SGHAT, CDR2 FQNNGV. V was pared by 0 bases and J by 8 bases, with 7 bases between. CDR3 region: CASSLDRAEAFF. The CDR3 DNA follows: TGTGCCAGCAGCTTAGATAGAGCCGAAGCTTTCTTT.

The CDR3 nucleotides are TGCGCCAGCAGCTTGGGTCAGTCACATAACCCCCTCCACTTT. This encodes CASSLGQSHNPLHF. The V gene is TRBV5-1, the J gene TRBJ1-6; D not certain. The CDR3 loop spans 14 amino acids. Trimming took off 0 bases at V and 13 bases at J, with 14 bases between the two ends. The germline CDR1 and CDR2 sequences are SGHRS and YFSETQ.

The chain carries TRBV5-4 and TRBJ2-1; D unclear. Germline values: CDR1 SGHNT, CDR2 YYREEE (reference sequence). CDR3 length equals 13 residues. Trimming took 2 bases from V and 2 from J, leaving 5 bases between them. CDR3 nucleotide sequence: TGTGCCAGCAGCTTAAGGACCTACAATGAGCAGTTCTTC. Its translation: CASSLRTYNEQFF. Supplemented by reference TRBV5-4 and TRBJ2-1, the full variable domain reads ETGVTQSPTHLIKTRGQQVTLRCSSQSGHNTVSWYQQALGQGPQFIFQYYREEENGRGNFPPRFSGLQFPNYSSELNVNALELDDSALYLCASSLRTYNEQFFGPGTRLTVL.

In its sample, this clone was seen many times. CDR3 protein: CASSLQGDYNEQFF. The CDR3 nucleotides read TGTGCCAGTAGTTTACAGGGGGATTACAATGAGCAGTTCTTC. The chain uses TRBV19 and TRBJ2-1; 8 nucleotides align to TRBD1. Looked up from germline, CDR1 is LNHDA and CDR2 is SQIVND (reference sequence). CDR3 length equals 14 residues. J lost 4 bases, V lost 5 bases, and 4 bases had no gene match.

This chain links TRBV27 with TRBJ1-2; TRBD1 is a possible D gene (5 bases). This CDR3 region has 10 residues. CDR1 MNHEY and CDR2 SMNVEV come from the germline V gene (reference sequence). V lost 6 bases, J lost 7 bases, and 6 bases lay in between. Here the CDR3 DNA reads TGTGCCAGCAGGGGGGTTGGCTACACCTTC. This translates into CASRGVGYTF.

The chain joins TRBV6-5 to TRBJ2-1; the D gene is possibly TRBD2 (5 bases). Germline CDR1 is MNHEY and CDR2 is SVGAGI. The CDR3 has 15 residues. The V end was cut by 9 bases, the J end by 4 bases, with 19 bases between. DNA for the CDR3: TGTGCCAGTCAGTTACTAGTAGCGTCTTACAATGAGCAGTTCTTC. This codes for CASQLLVASYNEQFF.

The genes are TRBV18 and TRBJ1-6, with TRBD1 identical over 7 bases. Germline assignment: CDR1 KGHSH and CDR2 LQKENI. This CDR3 is built from 16 residues. V shed 3 bases and J 7 bases; nucleotides not matched to a gene: 9. As DNA, the CDR3 is TGTGCCAGCTCACCTCCGGGACAGCCCCTGAATTCACCCCTCCACTTT. Translating gives CASSPPGQPLNSPLHF.

J is TRBJ1-5 and V is TRBV6-4; 9 bases align to TRBD1. The CDR3 sequence is 14 residues long. Trimming removed 7 bases from V and 6 bases from J; junction bases left unmatched: 7. Germline-derived CDR1 and CDR2 are MRHNA and SNTAGT. CDR3 DNA: TGTGCCAGCATTACAGGGGGCTCTCGTCAGCCCCAGCATTTT. Amino acid sequence: CASITGGSRQPQHF.

The chain uses TRBV18 and TRBJ2-1, with 12 bases matching TRBD2. The CDR3 has 23 residues. Trimming cost V 3 bases and J 5 bases; bases outside gene matches: 26. The V gene's germline CDR1 is KGHSH and CDR2 LQKENI. In nucleotides, the CDR3 is TGTGCCAGCTCACCCGGGACGGAGTTACACGGGACAGTCCCTAGCGGGAGGGACAATGAGCAGTTCTTC. It translates to CASSPGTELHGTVPSGRDNEQFF.

Notes on this clone: The sample has other DNA sequences that encode this CDR3 too. The rearrangement uses TRBV5-1 and TRBJ2-6; D gene ambiguous. Germline CDR1 and CDR2: SGHRS and YFSETQ. V gave up 0 bases and J gave up 2 bases, with 6 bases separating them. This CDR3 has 15 residues. The DNA for the CDR3 is TGCGCCAGCAGCTTGGCCGGGCCTGGGGCCAACGTCCTGACTTTC. Translating gives CASSLAGPGANVLTF.

This clone was picked up a small number of times. V usage is TRBV2 and J usage is TRBJ2-1; 10 bases are shared with TRBD2. V shed 8 bases, J shed 1 base, and the junction held 5 bases outside the gene matches. Germline CDR1 is SNHLY and CDR2 is FYNNEI. The CDR3 runs 15 residues. CDR3 nucleotide sequence: TGTGCCAGCGATAGCGGGGGGCCATCCTACAATGAGCAGTTCTTC. This sequence encodes CASDSGGPSYNEQFF.

The chain couples TRBV5-8 to TRBJ2-1; 7 positions agree with TRBD1. Germline loops: CDR1 SGHTS, CDR2 YDEGEE. The length of the CDR3 is 12 residues. V was clipped by 3 bases and J by 10 bases; unmatched bases: 4. The CDR3 DNA follows: TGTGCCAGCAGCTCAGGGGGATACGAGCAGTTCTTC. Protein product: CASSSGGYEQFF.

To note about this clone: Germline is not matched at one junction end, which may reflect a read error. The chain employs TRBV28 and TRBJ2-2; a weak D match, TRBD1 (5 bases). The CDR3 is 13 residues long. The germline V gene has CDR1 MDHEN and CDR2 SYDVKM. The CDR3 sequence is CASSLAQGRPTQF. The CDR3 coding sequence is TGTGCCAGCAGTTTAGCTCAGGGCAGGCCAACCCAGTTT. Looking up the rest from reference TRBV28 and TRBJ2-2 gives the full variable domain: DVKVTQSSRYLVKRTGEKVFLECVQDMDHENMFWYRQDPGLGLRLIYFSYDVKMKEKGDIPEGYSVSREKKERFSLILESASTNQTSMYLCASSLAQGRPTQFGEGSRLTVL.

The chain combines TRBV7-2 with TRBJ1-3; D is undetermined. This CDR3 comprises 16 residues. Trimming removed 2 bases from V and 4 bases from J, with 15 bases in between. Germline V gene data show CDR1 as SGHTA and CDR2 as FQGNSA. The CDR3 reads CASSLSPATSGNTIYF. The CDR3 DNA reads TGTGCCAGCAGCTTATCTCCCGCGACAAGCGGAAACACCATATATTTT.

The V gene is TRBV7-9, the J gene TRBJ2-1; D gene uncertain. The CDR3 spans 12 residues. Trimming shortened V by 5 bases and J by 12 bases, and 14 bases separated the two germline ends. The germline V gene encodes CDR1 SEHNR and CDR2 FQNEAQ (reference sequence). This chain's CDR3 is CASSTTFGRQFF. The CDR3 DNA reads as TGTGCCAGCAGCACCACCTTCGGCCGGCAGTTCTTC.

The J gene is TRBJ1-5, the V gene TRBV18; 7 nucleotides line up with TRBD1. Looked up from germline, CDR1 is KGHSH and CDR2 is LQKENI. The junction had 5 bases not matched to a gene; V was cut back by 3 bases and J by 3 bases. CDR3 length: 15 residues. The CDR3 loop reads CASSPKTGPNQPQHF. DNA for the CDR3: TGTGCCAGCTCACCGAAGACAGGGCCCAATCAGCCCCAGCATTTT.

This clone is a singleton in its sample. The sample contains more than one DNA sequence encoding this CDR3. The rearrangement joins TRBV5-1 to TRBJ1-3, with a tentative D call TRBD1 (6 bases). The CDR3 sequence is 15 residues long. Germline assignment: CDR1 SGHRS and CDR2 YFSETQ. Trimming removed 4 bases at V and 0 bases at J, with 11 bases between. The CDR3 DNA reads as TGCGCCAGCAGCCCCGGACAGTCCTCTGGAAACACCATATATTTT. It specifies CASSPGQSSGNTIYF.